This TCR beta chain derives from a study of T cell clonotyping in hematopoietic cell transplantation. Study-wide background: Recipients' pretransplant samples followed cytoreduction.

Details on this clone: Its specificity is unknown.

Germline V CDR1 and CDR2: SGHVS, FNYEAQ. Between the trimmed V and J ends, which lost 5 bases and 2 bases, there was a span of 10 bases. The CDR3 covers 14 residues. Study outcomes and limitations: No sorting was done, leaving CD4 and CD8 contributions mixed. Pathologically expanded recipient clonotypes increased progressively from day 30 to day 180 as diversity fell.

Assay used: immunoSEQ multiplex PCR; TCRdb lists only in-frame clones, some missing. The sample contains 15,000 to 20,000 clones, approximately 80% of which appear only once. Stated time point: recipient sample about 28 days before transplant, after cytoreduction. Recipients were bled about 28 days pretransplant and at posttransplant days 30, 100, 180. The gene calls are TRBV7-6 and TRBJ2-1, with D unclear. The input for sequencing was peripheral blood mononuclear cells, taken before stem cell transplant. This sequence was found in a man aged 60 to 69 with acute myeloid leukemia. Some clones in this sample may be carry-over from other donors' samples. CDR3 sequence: CASSSSQTYNEQFF. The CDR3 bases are TGTGCCAGCAGCAGCTCCCAGACCTACAATGAGCAGTTCTTC.